This T cell receptor (beta chain) was retrieved from a study of blood T cell repertoires in COVID-19. The CDR3 has 16 residues. The germline V and J ends were trimmed by 1 base and 3 bases, with 17 bases remaining between them. Looked up from germline, CDR1 is SGHRS and CDR2 is YFSETQ. Profiled with immunoSEQ multiplex PCR; TCRdb holds only in-frame clones, not every one. The table lists about 390,000 clones, just under 90% of them singletons. J is TRBJ2-7 and V is TRBV5-1, with D maybe TRBD1 (6 bases). The source is a woman aged 45-65 years who had recovered from COVID-19. Material: PBMCs or T cells enriched from blood (not recorded which). CDR3 amino acids: CASSLSDRSPFYEQYF. The CDR3 DNA reads as TGCGCCAGCAGCTTGTCGGACAGATCTCCTTTCTACGAGCAGTACTTC. Together with reference TRBV5-1 and TRBJ2-7, the CDR3 gives the full variable domain: KAGVTQTPRYLIKTRGQQVTLSCSPISGHRSVSWYQQTPGQGLQFLFEYFSETQRNKGNFPGRFSGRQFSNSRSEMNVSTLELGDSALYLCASSLSDRSPFYEQYFGPGTRLTVT.